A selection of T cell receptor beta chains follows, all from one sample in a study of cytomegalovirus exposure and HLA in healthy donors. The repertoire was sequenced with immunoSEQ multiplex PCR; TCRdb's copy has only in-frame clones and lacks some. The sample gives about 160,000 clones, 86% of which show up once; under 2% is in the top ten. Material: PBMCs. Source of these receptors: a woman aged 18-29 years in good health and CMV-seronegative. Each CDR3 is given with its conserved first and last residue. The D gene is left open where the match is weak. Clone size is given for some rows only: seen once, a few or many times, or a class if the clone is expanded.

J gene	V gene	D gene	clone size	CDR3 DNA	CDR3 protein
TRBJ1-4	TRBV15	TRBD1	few	TGTGCCACCAGCAGTCCGGACAGGGCAGGGGAAAAACTGTTTTTT	CATSSPDRAGEKLFF
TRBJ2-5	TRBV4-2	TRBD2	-	TGTGCCAGCAGCCAAGACGGGGCTAGCGGGGGTTTCGAGACCCAGTACTTC	CASSQDGASGGFETQYF
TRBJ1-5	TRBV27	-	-	TGTGCCAGCAGCGTTTATCCCCTTAGCGATCAGCCCCAGCATTTT	CASSVYPLSDQPQHF
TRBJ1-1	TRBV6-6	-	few	TGTGCCAGCAGTTACTCGTACGTAGACACTGAAGCTTTCTTT	CASSYSYVDTEAFF
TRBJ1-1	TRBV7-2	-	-	TGTGCCAGCAGCTCGCCCCAGGGATGGGACACTGAAGCTTTCTTT	CASSSPQGWDTEAFF
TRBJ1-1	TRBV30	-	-	TGTGCCTGGAGTGTACGGGGGGTTAGGAAAGCTTTCTTT	CAWSVRGVRKAFF
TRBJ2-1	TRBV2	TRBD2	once	TGTGCCAGCAATAGCGGGGGGCGATCCTACAATGAGCAGTTCTTC	CASNSGGRSYNEQFF
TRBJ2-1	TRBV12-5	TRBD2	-	TGTGCTAGTGGTTTGGCCCCGGCTAGCGGGAACGATGAGCAGTTCTTC	CASGLAPASGNDEQFF
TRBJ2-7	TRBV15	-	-	TGTGCCACCAGCAGAGAAAGGAGGGTGTCCTACGAGCAGTACTTC	CATSRERRVSYEQYF
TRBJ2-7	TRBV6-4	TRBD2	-	TGTGCCAGCAGTGACTCGAGGACTAGCGGGACCTACGAGCAGTACTTC	CASSDSRTSGTYEQYF
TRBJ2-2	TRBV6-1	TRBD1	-	TGTGCCAGCTGCGGGCAGGGGGACACCGGGGAGCTGTTTTTT	CASCGQGDTGELFF
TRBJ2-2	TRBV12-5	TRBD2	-	TGTGCTAGTGGTCAGGGACTAGCGGTTAACACCGGGGAGCTGTTTTTT	CASGQGLAVNTGELFF
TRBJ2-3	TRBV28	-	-	TGTGCCAGCAGTCCCCACACAGATACGCAGTATTTT	CASSPHTDTQYF
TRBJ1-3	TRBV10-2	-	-	TGCGCCAGCAGTGAGTCGAGGGAGTCTGGAAACACCATATATTTT	CASSESRESGNTIYF
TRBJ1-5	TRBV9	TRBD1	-	TGTGCCAGCAGCGTAGGGACAGGGGGAAGCAATCAGCCCCAGCATTTT	CASSVGTGGSNQPQHF
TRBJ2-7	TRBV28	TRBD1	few	TGTGCCGCTCGGACAGGGCCTTCCTACGAGCAGTACTTC	CAARTGPSYEQYF
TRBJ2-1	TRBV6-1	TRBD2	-	TGTGCCAGCAGTGAAGACGGGGGGAGCTACAATGAGCAGTTCTTC	CASSEDGGSYNEQFF
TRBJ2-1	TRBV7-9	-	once	TGTGCCAGCAGCACCAGAGGGAGCCTCGATGAGCAGTTCTTC	CASSTRGSLDEQFF
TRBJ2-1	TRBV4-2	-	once	TGTGCCAGCAGCGGAGGCCAGGTCCGGGGTGAGCAGTTCTTC	CASSGGQVRGEQFF
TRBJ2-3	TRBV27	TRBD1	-	TGTGCCAGCAGACGACAGGGGAGCACAGATACGCAGTATTTT	CASRRQGSTDTQYF
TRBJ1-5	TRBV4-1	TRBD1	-	TGCGCCAGCAGCCACATCCCAGGGGGACGAGGCAATCAGCCCCAGCATTTT	CASSHIPGGRGNQPQHF
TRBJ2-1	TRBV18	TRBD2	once	TGTGCCAGCTCACCGCCAAGCGGGGGGGCCTACAATGAGCAGTTCTTC	CASSPPSGGAYNEQFF
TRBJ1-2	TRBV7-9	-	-	TGTGCCAGCAGCTCAATCGTGGAAGGGACATGGGCTGGCTACACCTTC	CASSSIVEGTWAGYTF
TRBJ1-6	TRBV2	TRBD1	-	TGTGCCAGCACCGGGACAGGGGGCGCCAGTTCACCCCTCCACTTT	CASTGTGGASSPLHF
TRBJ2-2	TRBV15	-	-	TGTGCCACCAGTACGGGAGTAACCGGGGAGCTGTTTTTT	CATSTGVTGELFF
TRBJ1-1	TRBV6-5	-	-	TGTGCCAGCAGACGACAACCCAACACCGGCACTGAAGCTTTCTTT	CASRRQPNTGTEAFF
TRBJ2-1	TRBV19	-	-	TGTGCCAGTAGCCCCGACTACGATGAGCAGTTCTTC	CASSPDYDEQFF
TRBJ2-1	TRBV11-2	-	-	TGTGCCAGCAGCTCCGACCCTCTAGCGACAGGGTGGTATGAGCAGTTCTTC	CASSSDPLATGWYEQFF
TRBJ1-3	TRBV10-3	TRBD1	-	TGTGCCATCACCGGGACAGGGTCAGGAAACACCATATATTTT	CAITGTGSGNTIYF
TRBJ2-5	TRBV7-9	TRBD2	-	TGTGCCAGCGCGGGGGGACTAGCGGGGGGAGAGACCCAGTACTTC	CASAGGLAGGETQYF
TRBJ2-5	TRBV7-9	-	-	TGTGCCAGCAGCTTAGGGGCTTACCAAGAGACCCAGTACTTC	CASSLGAYQETQYF
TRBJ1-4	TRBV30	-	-	TGTGCCTGGAATGTGGCCCGACTCCAGGGCGCACCACCAACTAATGAAAAACTGTTTTTT	CAWNVARLQGAPPTNEKLFF
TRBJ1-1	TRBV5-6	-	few	TGTGCCAGCAGCTTATTAGGACAGACTCTAAACACTGAAGCTTTCTTT	CASSLLGQTLNTEAFF
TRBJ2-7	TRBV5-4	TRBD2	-	TGTGCCAGCAGCAAGGGACTAGCGTACGAGCAGTACTTC	CASSKGLAYEQYF
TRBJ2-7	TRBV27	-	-	TGTGCCAGCAGTTCTGCTCCAGGGGGGAGCTACGAGCAGTACTTC	CASSSAPGGSYEQYF
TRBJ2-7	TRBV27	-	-	TGTGCCAGCAGTTCCGGGGGAGAGGGTTCCTACGAGCAGTACTTC	CASSSGGEGSYEQYF
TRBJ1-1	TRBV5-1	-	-	TGCGCCAGCAGCTTGGCGGGGGGTTCGGACACTGAAGCTTTCTTT	CASSLAGGSDTEAFF
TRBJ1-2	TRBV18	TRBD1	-	TGTGCCAGCTCACCTGGACAGGGGGCCCACTATGGCTACACCTTC	CASSPGQGAHYGYTF
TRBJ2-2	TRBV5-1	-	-	TGCGCCAGCAGCTATATCAACAAGAACACCGGGGAGCTGTTTTTT	CASSYINKNTGELFF
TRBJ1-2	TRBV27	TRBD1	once	TGTGCCAGCAAAGAGGGGACAGGTCTTAGGTATGGCTACACCTTC	CASKEGTGLRYGYTF
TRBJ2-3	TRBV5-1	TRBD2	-	TGCGCCAGCAGCTTGGCCTCTAGCGGGGTTGCAGATACGCAGTATTTT	CASSLASSGVADTQYF
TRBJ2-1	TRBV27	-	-	TGTGCCAGCAGACTTGGACAGAGCTCCTACAATGAGCAGTTCTTC	CASRLGQSSYNEQFF
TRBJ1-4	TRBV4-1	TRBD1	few	TGCGCCAGCAGCCAACCGCACAGGGGGCGGAATGAAAAACTGTTTTTT	CASSQPHRGRNEKLFF
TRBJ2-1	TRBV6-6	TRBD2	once	TGTGCCAGCAGTCAAAGTAGCGGGGTCCACAATGAGCAGTTCTTC	CASSQSSGVHNEQFF
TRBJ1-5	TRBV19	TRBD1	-	TGTGCCAGTAGTACCGGGACAGGGGCGGCTCAGCCCCAGCATTTT	CASSTGTGAAQPQHF
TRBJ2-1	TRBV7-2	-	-	TGTGCCAGCAGCTTCAGGGTTAGCACCTACAATGAGCAGTTCTTC	CASSFRVSTYNEQFF
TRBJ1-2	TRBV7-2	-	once	TGTGCCAGCAGCTTAGCGGGGGCAAACTATGGCTACACCTTC	CASSLAGANYGYTF
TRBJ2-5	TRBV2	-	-	TGTGCCAGCAGTGGGACTGGTAGGGGGTTGGAGACCCAGTACTTC	CASSGTGRGLETQYF
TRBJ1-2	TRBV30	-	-	TGTGCCTGGAGTGCACCACGGGACTCTAAAGGGAGTCCCTACACCTTC	CAWSAPRDSKGSPYTF
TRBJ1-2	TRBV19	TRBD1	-	TGTGCCAGTAGTATCGGGACAGCTAACTATGGCTACACCTTC	CASSIGTANYGYTF
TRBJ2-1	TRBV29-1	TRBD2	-	TGCAGCGTTGTTTTTAGGTGGGCGGGAGGGCCTACTGACAATGAGCAGTTCTTC	CSVVFRWAGGPTDNEQFF
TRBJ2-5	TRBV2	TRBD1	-	TGTGCCAGCAGTGGGCAGGGGGTATCGGAGACCCAGTACTTC	CASSGQGVSETQYF
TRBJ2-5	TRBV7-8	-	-	TGTGCCAGCAGCTTAGCGTTGATGGGCCAGACCCAGTACTTC	CASSLALMGQTQYF
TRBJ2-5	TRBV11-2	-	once	TGTGCCAGCAGCGCAAGCGGACTACAAGAGACCCAGTACTTC	CASSASGLQETQYF
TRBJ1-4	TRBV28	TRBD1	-	TGTGCCAGCAGCAAACCCAGGGGGCGCACTGAAAAACTGTTTTTT	CASSKPRGRTEKLFF
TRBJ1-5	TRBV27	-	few	TGTGCCAGCAGTTTACGGGGTCAGCCCCAGCATTTT	CASSLRGQPQHF
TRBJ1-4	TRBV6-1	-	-	TGTGCCAGCAGTGACGGGGGGGACGAAAAACTGTTTTTT	CASSDGGDEKLFF
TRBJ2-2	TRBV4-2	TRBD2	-	TGTGCCAGCAGCCGAGCGGGAGCGGGGGGGGAGCTGTTTTTT	CASSRAGAGGELFF
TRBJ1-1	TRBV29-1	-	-	TGCAGCGTTGTTTCGTACTTGAACACTGAAGCTTTCTTT	CSVVSYLNTEAFF